One sample yielded the 23 T cell receptor beta chains listed below, sequenced in a study of cytomegalovirus exposure and HLA in healthy donors. Data came from immunoSEQ multiplex PCR; TCRdb stores just in-frame clones and leaves some out. The sample gives about 170,000 clones, 89% of which show up once; over 4% is in the top ten. The sequenced sample consisted of PBMCs. These receptor sequences come from a man in his late teens or twenties in good health and CMV-seropositive.

The V call is TRBV5-4, the J call TRBJ1-1; D unresolved. The V end lost 0 bases, the J end lost 7 bases, and 10 bases lay between the germline ends. CDR3 length equals 13 residues. Germline CDR1 is SGHNT and CDR2 is YYREEE (reference sequence). CDR3 nucleotide sequence: TGTGCCAGCAGCTTGGCGGGTGCTAATGAAGCTTTCTTT. It codes for CASSLAGANEAFF. Variable domain in full (rest from reference TRBV5-4 and TRBJ1-1): ETGVTQSPTHLIKTRGQQVTLRCSSQSGHNTVSWYQQALGQGPQFIFQYYREEENGRGNFPPRFSGLQFPNYSSELNVNALELDDSALYLCASSLAGANEAFFGQGTRLTVV.

This clone has a single count. The genes are TRBV28 and TRBJ2-7; a weak D match, TRBD1 (5 bases). Trimming cost V 2 bases and J 1 base, with 9 bases left between them. CDR1 MDHEN and CDR2 SYDVKM come from the germline V gene. CDR3 length equals 14 residues. The CDR3 sequence is CASSLVAGSYEQYF. As DNA, the CDR3 is TGTGCCAGCAGTTTAGTAGCAGGGTCCTACGAGCAGTACTTC.

The chain is built from TRBV12-5 and TRBJ1-2; TRBD1 matches at 10 bases. The CDR3 loop spans 17 amino acids. Losses at the gene ends were 6 bases for V and 0 bases for J; bases not matched to a gene: 10. CDR1 is LGHNT and CDR2 is FRNRAP in the germline V gene. CDR3 sequence reads: CASGDSGTGAANYGYTF. The CDR3 DNA follows: TGTGCTAGTGGCGACTCCGGGACAGGGGCTGCTAACTATGGCTACACCTTC.

V is TRBV7-8 and J is TRBJ2-7, with D possibly being TRBD2 (6 bases). The CDR3 length is 15 residues. V was shortened by 2 bases and J by 5 bases, with 16 bases between the two germline ends. Germline V lookup: CDR1 SGHVS, CDR2 FQNEAQ. CDR3 loop: CASSLSYGRDHEQYF. Written as DNA, the CDR3 is TGTGCCAGCAGCTTATCATATGGGCGGGACCACGAGCAGTACTTC.

The chain links TRBV6-6 to TRBJ2-1, with TRBD1 matching over 8 bases. The CDR3 is made up of 15 amino acids. The junction had 9 bases not matched to a gene; V was cut back by 7 bases and J by 4 bases. CDR1 and CDR2 (germline): MNHNY, SVGAGI (reference sequence). The CDR3 region is CASIDAGGGYNEQFF. CDR3 coding DNA: TGTGCCAGCATCGACGCAGGGGGCGGTTACAATGAGCAGTTCTTC.

J is TRBJ2-7 and V is TRBV11-1; 8 bases map to TRBD1. The V segment lost 5 bases and the J segment 3 bases; nucleotides outside the gene matches: 9. The CDR3 contains 15 residues. The germline gives CDR1 SGHAT, CDR2 FQDESV (reference sequence). The CDR3: CASSLTDRENYEQYF. For the CDR3, the DNA is TGTGCCAGCAGCCTCACGGACAGGGAGAACTACGAGCAGTACTTC.

The J gene is TRBJ2-7, the V gene TRBV7-2, with D perhaps matching TRBD2 (5 bases). Germline CDR1 and CDR2: SGHTA and FQGNSA. There are 12 residues in the CDR3. Trimming took 1 base from V and 5 from J, leaving 6 bases between them. CDR3 sequence: CASSLDGNEQYF. In DNA, the CDR3 is TGTGCCAGCAGCTTAGACGGGAACGAGCAGTACTTC.

The sample holds one count of this clone. The chain has TRBV7-3 and TRBJ2-3; 10 bases align to TRBD2. CDR3 length: 16 amino acids. Germline CDR1 SGHTA, CDR2 FQGTGA. V lost 5 bases to trimming and J lost 3 bases; unmatched junction nucleotides: 8. The CDR3 sequence: CASSPLAGEGTDTQYF. The DNA for the CDR3 is TGTGCCAGCAGCCCCCTAGCGGGAGAAGGTACAGATACGCAGTATTTT.

The chain uses TRBV2 and TRBJ1-1; D is possibly TRBD1 (5 bases). Per germline, CDR1 SNHLY and CDR2 FYNNEI. CDR3 length equals 15 residues. V lost 3 bases to trimming and J lost 1 base, with 12 bases between them. The CDR3, as DNA: TGTGCCAGCAGTGATCGTGGCAGGGCGAACACTGAAGCTTTCTTT. Translation: CASSDRGRANTEAFF.

The chain combines TRBV4-1 with TRBJ2-7, with 12 nucleotides matching TRBD2. This CDR3 is 17 amino acids long. The germline V gene encodes CDR1 MGHRA and CDR2 YSYEKL. With 0 bases clipped from V and 7 bases from J, the junction kept 10 bases outside the gene matches. CDR3 coding DNA: TGCGCCAGCAGCCAAGAGGCTAGCGGGAGGGCCGGGAGGGAGCAGTACTTC. Translated: CASSQEASGRAGREQYF.

The J gene is TRBJ2-1, the V gene TRBV7-8; D is unclear. V lost 0 bases, J lost 15 bases, and 12 bases lay in between. CDR1 is SGHVS and CDR2 is FQNEAQ in the germline V gene. The CDR3 is made up of 12 amino acids. The CDR3 nucleotides are TGTGCCAGCAGCTTAGCGGAGAGCCCAAGGTTCTTC. Amino acids: CASSLAESPRFF.

This clone was counted a single time. The gene calls are TRBV9 and TRBJ1-2, with D tentatively TRBD1 (5 bases). The CDR3 covers 15 residues. The V gene's germline CDR1 is SGDLS and CDR2 YYNGEE. V was trimmed by 5 bases and J by 2 bases, leaving 16 bases between them. In nucleotides, the CDR3 is TGTGCCAGCAGTGGGGGGGGACTTCTCAACTATGGCTACACCTTC. This sequence encodes CASSGGGLLNYGYTF.

As for this clone: Additional DNA sequences in this sample encode the identical CDR3. The rearrangement joins TRBV20-1 to TRBJ2-5; 7 nucleotides line up with TRBD2. The CDR3 loop spans 11 amino acids. CDR1 and CDR2 (germline): DFQATT, SNEGSKA (reference sequence). Trimming removed 3 bases from V and 5 bases from J; junction bases left unmatched: 0. CDR3 bases: TGCAGTGCTAGCGGGGGGGAGACCCAGTACTTC. Its protein is CSASGGETQYF.

V gene TRBV18 combines with J gene TRBJ1-2, with TRBD1 identical over 12 bases. The CDR3 totals 14 residues. Germline V gene sequence: CDR1 KGHSH, CDR2 LQKENI. The trim removed 2 bases at V and 9 bases at J, leaving 4 bases unmatched. The CDR3 loop is CASSPTGTGGSYTF. DNA of the CDR3: TGTGCCAGCTCACCAACCGGGACAGGGGGCAGCTACACCTTC.

V and J are TRBV10-1 and TRBJ2-7; 8 bases map to TRBD1. The germline CDR1 and CDR2 sequences are WNHNN and SYGVQD (reference sequence). J lost 2 bases, V lost 4 bases, and 7 bases had no gene match. The CDR3 sequence is 15 residues long. CDR3 coding DNA: TGCGCCAGCAGTGTAGGGGACAGGCCCCCCTACGAGCAGTACTTC. It yields the protein CASSVGDRPPYEQYF.

V is TRBV28 and J is TRBJ1-1; D possibly corresponds to TRBD1 (6 bases). V was pared by 6 bases and J by 1 base, with 9 bases between. CDR1 is MDHEN, CDR2 SYDVKM, per germline. The CDR3 extends over 13 amino acids. CDR3: CASSLTGNTEAFF. DNA for the CDR3: TGTGCCAGCAGCCTGACAGGGAACACTGAAGCTTTCTTT.

The V and J genes are TRBV6-5 and TRBJ2-7; 7 nucleotides align to TRBD2. Germline assignment: CDR1 MNHEY and CDR2 SVGAGI. There are 14 residues in the CDR3. Trimming took 6 bases from V and 2 from J; bases not matched to a gene: 7. Here the CDR3 DNA reads TGTGCCAGCAGGGATAGCGGGTCCCCCTACGAGCAGTACTTC. Translated, it gives CASRDSGSPYEQYF.

The V call is TRBV6-4, the J call TRBJ2-2, with TRBD1 matching over 7 bases. Germline V gene sequence: CDR1 MRHNA, CDR2 SNTAGT. The CDR3 covers 16 residues. The V segment lost 0 bases and the J segment 3 bases; nucleotides outside the gene matches: 4. CDR3 loop: CASSDSGDRDTGELFF. The CDR3 DNA sequence: TGTGCCAGCAGTGACTCTGGTGACAGGGACACCGGGGAGCTGTTTTTT.

The chain uses TRBV4-1 and TRBJ1-2; 8 nucleotides align to TRBD1. CDR1 is MGHRA, CDR2 YSYEKL, per germline. The CDR3 runs to 16 residues. V lost 2 bases to trimming and J lost 3 bases; unmatched junction nucleotides: 8. CDR3 protein: CASSQMGRTGHYGYTF. The CDR3 DNA reads TGCGCCAGCAGCCAAATGGGGAGGACAGGGCACTATGGCTACACCTTC.

The CDR3 sequence is CASRDRGEAFF. For the CDR3, the DNA is TGTGCCAGTAGGGACAGGGGTGAAGCTTTCTTT. The rearrangement uses TRBV19 and TRBJ1-1; 9 bases agree with TRBD1. Unmatched junction bases numbered 0, after V lost 6 bases and J lost 7 bases. The CDR3 is 11 residues long. Germline V gene lookup returns CDR1 LNHDA and CDR2 SQIVND (reference sequence).

The CDR3 region has the DNA TGTGCCAGCAGCCTGAGCGACTACGAGCAGTACTTC. Its protein product is CASSLSDYEQYF. The rearrangement links TRBV28 to TRBJ2-7; no firm D call. Trimming shortened V by 6 bases and J by 3 bases, and 9 bases separated the two germline ends. Germline V gene lookup returns CDR1 MDHEN and CDR2 SYDVKM. The CDR3 is 12 residues long.

In this sample, this clone turned up once. J is TRBJ1-2 and V is TRBV14, with TRBD1 identical over 10 bases. The trim removed 1 base at V and 2 bases at J, leaving 4 bases unmatched. The CDR3 covers 16 residues. The germline V gene encodes CDR1 SGHDN and CDR2 FVKESK. The CDR3 nucleotides are TGTGCCAGCAGCCAAGTTCGGACAGGGGGGAACTATGGCTACACCTTC. This codes for CASSQVRTGGNYGYTF.

This rearrangement joins TRBV29-1 to TRBJ2-7; 9 bases match TRBD1. Trimming removed 5 bases from V and 3 bases from J; junction bases left unmatched: 5. Germline V gene lookup returns CDR1 SQVTM and CDR2 ANQGSEA. This CDR3 spans 13 amino acids. CDR3 nucleotides: TGCAGCGTTCGACAGGGGGAATACTACGAGCAGTACTTC. It is translated as CSVRQGEYYEQYF.